The 27 T cell receptor beta chains below come from one sample, sequenced in a study of radiotherapy plus CTLA-4 blockade in lung cancer. Profiled with immunoSEQ multiplex PCR; TCRdb holds only in-frame clones, not every one. Of tens of thousands of clones listed, 72% are singletons. The sample was peripheral blood, taken from a patient treated with radiotherapy plus ipilimumab. These receptor sequences come from a human donor with non-small cell lung cancer who had stable disease on radiotherapy plus ipilimumab.

The chain links TRBV7-8 to TRBJ1-2; 8 nucleotides line up with TRBD1. Looked up from germline, CDR1 is SGHVS and CDR2 is FQNEAQ. The V and J ends lost 5 bases and 0 bases, in that order; junction bases with no gene match: 8. CDR3 length: 16 amino acids. CDR3 DNA sequence: TGTGCCAGCAGCAATACCGGGACAGGAGCTAACTATGGCTACACCTTC. Protein product: CASSNTGTGANYGYTF.

The chain is built from TRBV2 and TRBJ1-1, with D possibly TRBD1 on 5 matching bases. The V end lost 1 base, the J end lost 1 base, and 10 bases lay between the germline ends. Germline V gives CDR1 SNHLY, CDR2 FYNNEI. The CDR3 is 15 amino acids. CDR3 nucleotide sequence: TGTGCCAGCAGTGAAGATCAGGGCGCGAACACTGAAGCTTTCTTT. It is translated as CASSEDQGANTEAFF.

The chain uses TRBV7-2 and TRBJ1-1; D perhaps matches TRBD1 (5 bases). Germline V gene lookup returns CDR1 SGHTA and CDR2 FQGNSA. V was clipped by 4 bases and J by 4 bases, with 16 bases between them. This CDR3 comprises 15 residues. CDR3 sequence reads: CASSYFGRVATEAFF. The CDR3 coding sequence is TGTGCCAGCAGCTACTTCGGCAGGGTGGCCACTGAAGCTTTCTTT. Full variable domain (missing parts from reference TRBV7-2 and TRBJ1-1): GAGVSQSPSNKVTEKGKDVELRCDPISGHTALYWYRQSLGQGLEFLIYFQGNSAPDKSGLPSDRFSAERTGGSVSTLTIQRTQQEDSAVYLCASSYFGRVATEAFFGQGTRLTVV.

CDR3 region: CASSPGAGTGFADGYTF. Here the CDR3 DNA reads TGTGCCAGCTCACCTGGGGCAGGGACAGGGTTTGCGGATGGCTACACCTTC. The chain recombines TRBV18 with TRBJ1-2; 9 positions agree with TRBD1. CDR1 is KGHSH, CDR2 LQKENI, per germline. This CDR3 spans 17 amino acids. Trimming cost V 3 bases and J 6 bases; bases outside gene matches: 14.

Concerning this clone: This same CDR3 is encoded by further DNA sequences in the sample. V is TRBV5-1 and J is TRBJ1-5; a possible D gene is TRBD1 (5 bases). The CDR3 extends over 15 amino acids. CDR1 SGHRS and CDR2 YFSETQ come from the germline V gene. V gave up 6 bases and J gave up 2 bases, with 15 bases separating them. CDR3 nucleotide sequence: TGCGCCAGCAAGATCGGGCCGACAGGCAATCAGCCCCAGCATTTT. Translating gives CASKIGPTGNQPQHF.

J is TRBJ2-3 and V is TRBV11-2, with 8 bases fitting TRBD2. There are 14 residues in the CDR3. Germline values: CDR1 SGHAT, CDR2 FQNNGV. The trim removed 3 bases at V and 1 base at J, leaving 0 bases unmatched. This CDR3 reads CASSLTSGTDTQYF. CDR3 DNA sequence: TGTGCCAGCAGCTTGACTAGCGGCACAGATACGCAGTATTTT.

Only a few counts were recorded for this clone. This CDR3 is CASSLLDRANYGYTF. CDR3 in DNA: TGTGCCAGCAGCTTGTTGGACAGGGCTAACTATGGCTACACCTTC. The gene calls are TRBV5-6 and TRBJ1-2, with 8 bases fitting TRBD1. With V trimmed by 1 base and J by 0 bases, 2 bases remained unmatched. The germline V gene encodes CDR1 SGHDT and CDR2 YYEEEE. The CDR3 has 15 residues. The full variable domain, completed using reference TRBV5-6 and TRBJ1-2, is DAGVTQSPTHLIKTRGQQVTLRCSPKSGHDTVSWYQQALGQGPQFIFQYYEEEERQRGNFPDRFSGHQFPNYSSELNVNALLLGDSALYLCASSLLDRANYGYTFGSGTRLTVV.

This chain joins TRBV18 and TRBJ1-6; 8 bases are a match to TRBD1. V dropped 5 bases and J dropped 11; count of bases not matched to a gene: 8. The CDR3 contains 14 residues. The V gene's germline CDR1 is KGHSH and CDR2 LQKENI. This CDR3 reads CASSSSGGAPPLHF. CDR3 nucleotides: TGTGCCAGCTCATCTTCAGGGGGCGCGCCACCCCTCCACTTT.

This clone was observed a few times. The chain joins TRBV4-1 to TRBJ2-3; the D gene is possibly TRBD1 (5 bases). Deletions cut 1 base from V and 5 bases from J, with 13 bases between. Germline CDR1 is MGHRA and CDR2 is YSYEKL. This CDR3 comprises 15 residues. CDR3 protein: CASSQGFRGRDTQYF. In DNA form, the CDR3 reads TGCGCCAGCAGCCAAGGATTTAGGGGTAGAGATACGCAGTATTTT.

The chain uses TRBV25-1 and TRBJ2-5; D remains unclear. The CDR3 has 10 residues. Germline CDR1 and CDR2: MGHDK and SYGVNS. V was shortened by 8 bases and J by 11 bases, with 12 bases between the two germline ends. This CDR3 is CASGRTPQYF. DNA for the CDR3: TGTGCCAGCGGGCGTACCCCTCAGTACTTC.

In this sample, this clone turned up a few times. This rearrangement joins TRBV7-3 to TRBJ1-2; D may be TRBD1 (5 bases). Between the trimmed V and J ends, which lost 2 bases and 4 bases, there was a span of 14 bases. Germline CDR1 SGHTA, CDR2 FQGTGA. This CDR3 has 15 residues. CDR3: CASSLQPGEGYGYTF. Here the CDR3 DNA reads TGTGCCAGCAGCTTACAACCGGGGGAAGGCTATGGCTACACCTTC.

This clone appeared a few times. The V call is TRBV6-5, the J call TRBJ1-3, with 7 bases lining up with TRBD1. The CDR3 consists of 16 residues. Germline trimming cut 6 bases from V and 0 bases from J; bases unmatched to any gene: 8. The germline V gene encodes CDR1 MNHEY and CDR2 SVGAGI. In nucleotides, the CDR3 is TGTGCCAGCAGCTACAGGGGAGGTAACTCTGGAAACACCATATATTTT. This codes for CASSYRGGNSGNTIYF.

On this clone: A junction end diverges from the germline sequence, so it may reflect a read error. The chain couples TRBV23-1 to TRBJ1-1; 8 bases align to TRBD1. TRBV23-1 is treated as an ORF (open reading frame) with a function not yet certain. This CDR3 contains 17 residues. The CDR3 bases are TGCGCCAGCAGTCGTCAGGACAGGGCCTCATGGTGGACTGAAGCTCTCTTT. Protein sequence: CASSRQDRASWWTEALF.

V is TRBV5-6 and J is TRBJ2-5; 9 nucleotides agree with TRBD1. This CDR3 contains 15 residues. Trimming cost V 2 bases and J 5 bases; bases outside gene matches: 7. Germline-derived CDR1 and CDR2 are SGHDT and YYEEEE. The CDR3 DNA reads TGTGCCAGCAGCTTCCGGGGACAGGGTTGGGAGACCCAGTACTTC. Protein product: CASSFRGQGWETQYF. Full variable domain (missing parts from reference TRBV5-6 and TRBJ2-5): DAGVTQSPTHLIKTRGQQVTLRCSPKSGHDTVSWYQQALGQGPQFIFQYYEEEERQRGNFPDRFSGHQFPNYSSELNVNALLLGDSALYLCASSFRGQGWETQYFGPGTRLLVL.

The chain uses TRBV7-7 and TRBJ2-7; TRBD2 might be the D (5 bases). There are 13 residues in the CDR3. Germline V gene data show CDR1 as SSHAT and CDR2 as FNYEAQ (reference sequence). Trimming took off 5 bases at V and 6 bases at J, with 14 bases between the two ends. Here the CDR3 reads CASSLDNLAEQYF. In DNA form, the CDR3 reads TGTGCCAGCAGCCTAGACAACCTAGCCGAGCAGTACTTC.

The chain recombines TRBV15 with TRBJ1-2; 7 positions agree with TRBD1. The CDR3 length is 15 residues. The V segment lost 0 bases and the J segment 8 bases; nucleotides outside the gene matches: 9. CDR1 and CDR2 from the germline V gene are LNHNV and YYDKDF (reference sequence). The CDR3 bases are TGTGCCACCAGCAGAGATCTGACAGGGAAGTTCGGCTACACCTTC. Its translation is CATSRDLTGKFGYTF.

The CDR3, as DNA: TGTGCCATCAGTGCAAGCCAGGGTCGGGCCGAGCAGTACTTC. It specifies CAISASQGRAEQYF. The chain uses TRBV10-3 and TRBJ2-7, with D perhaps TRBD1 (5 bases). The V gene's germline CDR1 is ENHRY and CDR2 SYGVKD. This CDR3 is 14 amino acids long. V was trimmed by 4 bases and J by 6 bases, leaving 16 bases between them.

The chain is built from TRBV5-1 and TRBJ2-1, with D possibly matching TRBD2 (6 bases). This CDR3 has 17 amino acids. V dropped 1 base and J dropped 7 bases, with 21 bases sitting between them. CDR1 and CDR2 from the germline V gene are SGHRS and YFSETQ. The chain's CDR3 is CASSLIPDGRGGNEQFF. In DNA, the CDR3 is TGCGCCAGCAGCTTGATCCCCGATGGGCGGGGTGGGAATGAGCAGTTCTTC. Drawing the rest from reference TRBV5-1 and TRBJ2-1, the complete variable domain is KAGVTQTPRYLIKTRGQQVTLSCSPISGHRSVSWYQQTPGQGLQFLFEYFSETQRNKGNFPGRFSGRQFSNSRSEMNVSTLELGDSALYLCASSLIPDGRGGNEQFFGPGTRLTVL.

This rearrangement joins TRBV5-4 to TRBJ2-1, with TRBD2 as a possible D gene (6 bases). Trimming removed 2 bases from V and 0 bases from J, with 12 bases in between. This CDR3 is built from 16 residues. The germline CDR1 and CDR2 sequences are SGHNT and YYREEE (reference sequence). The CDR3 DNA reads as TGTGCCAGCAGCTTCGGAGGGGCCACCTCCTACAATGAGCAGTTCTTC. Translated, it gives CASSFGGATSYNEQFF.

The V call is TRBV2, the J call TRBJ2-1; TRBD1 is a possible D gene (6 bases). The length of the CDR3 is 15 residues. V dropped 3 bases and J dropped 9 bases, with 18 bases sitting between them. CDR1 is SNHLY and CDR2 is FYNNEI in the germline V gene. CDR3 in DNA: TGTGCCAGCAGTGACCAGGGGTCGAGGCGCGGTGAGCAGTTCTTC. Translating gives CASSDQGSRRGEQFF.

This sequence joins TRBV5-1 and TRBJ2-2, with D possibly matching TRBD2 (6 bases). The CDR3 is 16 residues long. CDR1 is SGHRS and CDR2 is YFSETQ in the germline V gene. Trimming took off 6 bases at V and 4 bases at J, with 19 bases between the two ends. This CDR3 reads CASTELSSGATGELFF. In DNA form, the CDR3 reads TGCGCCAGCACCGAGCTGTCCTCGGGAGCCACCGGGGAGCTGTTTTTT.

The chain links TRBV19 to TRBJ1-6, with D possibly being TRBD1 (5 bases). The CDR3 runs 15 residues. V was trimmed by 5 bases and J by 6 bases, leaving 14 bases between them. From germline, CDR1 is LNHDA and CDR2 SQIVND (reference sequence). DNA for the CDR3: TGTGCCAGTAGTGAAACCCCGGGGGGTAATTCACCCCTCCACTTT. Amino acid sequence: CASSETPGGNSPLHF.

This clone occurred once. The chain uses TRBV6-1 and TRBJ2-1; D is perhaps TRBD2 (7 bases). This CDR3 has 15 amino acids. The ends were cut back, 7 bases at V and 5 bases at J, with 18 bases in the middle. Germline CDR1 MNHNS, CDR2 SASEGT. The CDR3 coding sequence is TGTGCCAGCACCCCGGGGGGCGGACGAAACAATGAGCAGTTCTTC. This sequence encodes CASTPGGGRNNEQFF.

J is TRBJ1-1 and V is TRBV7-2; unclear D gene. Trimming left V 3 bases short and J 5 bases short, with 10 bases between. The CDR3 loop spans 13 amino acids. From germline, CDR1 is SGHTA and CDR2 FQGNSA. The CDR3 DNA sequence: TGTGCCAGCAGCTTCGCGGGCAAGACTGAAGCTTTCTTT. It yields the protein CASSFAGKTEAFF.

The gene calls are TRBV30 and TRBJ1-4; 10 positions agree with TRBD1. Germline V CDR1 and CDR2: GTSNPN, SVGIG (reference sequence). There are 16 residues in the CDR3. V shed 1 base and J 2 bases; nucleotides not matched to a gene: 4. CDR3 DNA: TGTGCCTGGAGTGCAGACAGGGGGCGGACTAATGAAAAACTGTTTTTT. This encodes CAWSADRGRTNEKLFF.

The chain has TRBV7-2 and TRBJ1-1; no definite D call. Germline loops: CDR1 SGHTA, CDR2 FQGNSA. Trimming pared 1 base from V and 4 bases from J, leaving 13 bases between. This CDR3 is built from 15 residues. CDR3 residues: CASSLVWSAGTEAFF. The CDR3 DNA sequence: TGTGCCAGCAGCTTAGTCTGGTCGGCGGGCACTGAAGCTTTCTTT.

This clone was counted a single time. The rearrangement uses TRBV7-9 and TRBJ2-5, with TRBD1 as a possible D gene (5 bases). Trimming pared 5 bases from V and 5 bases from J, leaving 18 bases between. Per the germline V gene, CDR1 is SEHNR and CDR2 is FQNEAQ (reference sequence). The CDR3 has 15 residues. Here the CDR3 DNA reads TGTGCCAGCAGCAGTACTTCTGGGGCCGGGGAGACCCAGTACTTC. Amino acids: CASSSTSGAGETQYF.